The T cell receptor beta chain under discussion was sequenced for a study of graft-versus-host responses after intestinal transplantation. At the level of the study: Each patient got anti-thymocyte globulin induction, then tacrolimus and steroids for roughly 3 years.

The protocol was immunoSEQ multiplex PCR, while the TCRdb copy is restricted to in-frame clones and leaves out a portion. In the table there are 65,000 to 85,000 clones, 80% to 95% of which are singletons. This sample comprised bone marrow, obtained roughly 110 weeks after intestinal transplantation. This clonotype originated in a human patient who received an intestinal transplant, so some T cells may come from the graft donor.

The CDR3 coding sequence is TGTGCCAGTAGTATAGGCTCTTATAGCAATCAGCCCCAGCATTTT. As protein: CASSIGSYSNQPQHF. V gene TRBV19 combines with J gene TRBJ1-5; D uncertain. This CDR3 region has 15 residues. V dropped 1 base and J dropped 0 bases, with 7 bases sitting between them. Germline V lookup: CDR1 LNHDA, CDR2 SQIVND (reference sequence).